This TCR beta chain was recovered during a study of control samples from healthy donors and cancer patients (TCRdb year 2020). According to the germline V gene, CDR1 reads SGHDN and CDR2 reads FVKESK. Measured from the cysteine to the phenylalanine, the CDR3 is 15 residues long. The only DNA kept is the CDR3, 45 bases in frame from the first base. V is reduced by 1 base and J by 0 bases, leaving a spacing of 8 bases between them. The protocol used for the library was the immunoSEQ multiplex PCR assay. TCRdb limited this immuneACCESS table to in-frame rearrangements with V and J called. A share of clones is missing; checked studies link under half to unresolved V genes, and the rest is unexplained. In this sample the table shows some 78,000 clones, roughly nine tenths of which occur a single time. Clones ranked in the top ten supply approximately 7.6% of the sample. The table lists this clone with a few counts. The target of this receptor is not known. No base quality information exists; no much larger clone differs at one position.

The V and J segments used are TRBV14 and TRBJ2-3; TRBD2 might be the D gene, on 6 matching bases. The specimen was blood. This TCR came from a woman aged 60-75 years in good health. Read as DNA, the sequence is TGTGCCAGCAGCCAAGGTAGCGGAAGCACAGATACGCAGTATTTT. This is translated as CASSQGSGSTDTQYF. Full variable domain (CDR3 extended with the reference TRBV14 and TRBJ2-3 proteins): EAGVTQFPSHSVIEKGQTVTLRCDPISGHDNLYWYRRVMGKEIKFLLHFVKESKQDESGMPNNRFLAERTGGTYSTLKVQPAELEDSGVYFCASSQGSGSTDTQYFGPGTRLTVL.